These T cell receptor beta chains were read from a single sample in a study of CD8 T cells in ankylosing spondylitis. TCRdb itself ran the 5' RACE reads through MiXCR, one entry per CDR3 protein. Of 150,000 to 250,000 distinct CDR3 sequences in the sample, roughly 13% were seen once. The sequenced sample consisted of blood, either unsorted or a sorted T cell fraction (not recorded which). The receptors stem from a male donor with ankylosing spondylitis or in good health (not recorded which). CDR3s include the opening cysteine and the closing phenylalanine or tryptophan. Each record gives: D gene, clone size, V gene, J gene, CDR3 length, CDR3 DNA, CDR3 protein. D genes are given only for firm matches. Clone size is given for some rows only: seen once, a few or many times, or a class if the clone is expanded.

.,few,TRBV5-1,TRBJ1-1,17,TGCGCCAGCACGTGGCGGGGGCAGGGGAAAGCGGACACTGAAGCTTTCTTT,CASTWRGQGKADTEAFF
.,many,TRBV29-1,TRBJ1-1,13,TGCAGCGTTCTGCCGTCTTTGAACACTGAAGCTTTCTTT,CSVLPSLNTEAFF
TRBD1,.,TRBV7-9,TRBJ2-7,15,TGTGCCAGCAGCCGCCGGGACAGGGCCTCAGTCGAGCAGTACTTC,CASSRRDRASVEQYF
TRBD1,few,TRBV6-1,TRBJ1-5,14,TGTGCCAGCAGGAAAGGGACAGTTCATCAGCCCCAGCATTTT,CASRKGTVHQPQHF
.,many,TRBV7-2,TRBJ1-6,15,TGTGCCAGCAGCTTTTACAGGTCCTTAAGTTCACCCCTCCACTTT,CASSFYRSLSSPLHF
TRBD2,.,TRBV29-1,TRBJ2-1,18,TGCAGCGTTGAAGGTGGGGGACTAGCGGGGGGATCCTACAATGAGCAGTTCTTC,CSVEGGGLAGGSYNEQFF
.,many,TRBV5-1,TRBJ1-2,15,TGCGCCAGCAGCTTTTCGACTCCGGTCTCGCATGGCTACACCTTC,CASSFSTPVSHGYTF
.,few,TRBV7-9,TRBJ2-1,12,TGTGCCAGCCTGGGACTTAACAATGAGCAGTTCTTC,CASLGLNNEQFF
.,.,TRBV20-1,TRBJ1-1,13,TGCAGTGCCCCCCGGGGGGGCGACACTGAAGCTTTCTTT,CSAPRGGDTEAFF
.,.,TRBV5-1,TRBJ2-7,13,TGCGCCAGCAGCTTGGGTGGGATCTACGAGCAGTACTTC,CASSLGGIYEQYF
TRBD2,few,TRBV11-2,TRBJ2-1,17,TGTGCCAGCAGCTTAGATCGGGGCGGGAGTGTTGGTGATGAGCAGTTCTTC,CASSLDRGGSVGDEQFF
.,few,TRBV14,TRBJ2-7,17,TGTGCCAGCAGCCAAGCCCCCCGCAGGACAAATACCTACGAGCAGTACTTC,CASSQAPRRTNTYEQYF
TRBD2,few,TRBV3-1,TRBJ2-7,15,TGTGCCAGCAGCCACGGACTAGCGTTATTACACGAGCAGTACTTC,CASSHGLALLHEQYF
.,many,TRBV27,TRBJ1-2,13,TGTGCCAGCAGTTTCAGGCTCAACTATGGCTACACCTTC,CASSFRLNYGYTF
TRBD2,few,TRBV10-2,TRBJ2-5,15,TGCGCCAGCACCGGGGGAGCGGGGGGTCGGGAGACCCAGTACTTC,CASTGGAGGRETQYF
TRBD1,many,TRBV29-1,TRBJ2-1,15,TGCAGCGTTGAAAGGGGGGCAGGGGGCGGCAATGAGCAGTTCTTC,CSVERGAGGGNEQFF
TRBD1,few,TRBV27,TRBJ2-1,13,TGTGCCAGCAGTTTAGGTCCAGGGGGCCCGGAGTTCTTC,CASSLGPGGPEFF
TRBD1,many,TRBV7-9,TRBJ2-5,14,TGTGCCAGCAGCCGCTTACAGGGGTCGGAGACCCAGTACTTC,CASSRLQGSETQYF
.,many,TRBV12-3/TRBV12-4,TRBJ1-2,13,TGTGCCAGCAGTCTCCCCACAGGCTATGGCTACACCTTC,CASSLPTGYGYTF
TRBD2,.,TRBV12-3/TRBV12-4,TRBJ2-5,16,TGTGCCAGCAGTTTTCAGCGGGGGGAGGGTCAAGAGACCCAGTACTTC,CASSFQRGEGQETQYF
TRBD1,few,TRBV4-1,TRBJ2-5,18,TGCGCCAGCAGCCATCCTCGCCCTGGGACAGGGTTGCAAGAGACCCAGTACTTC,CASSHPRPGTGLQETQYF
.,few,TRBV27,TRBJ2-7,14,TGTGCCAGCAGTCCCCCGTACAGCTCCTACGAGCAGTACTTC,CASSPPYSSYEQYF
TRBD1,.,TRBV4-1,TRBJ2-2,18,TGCGCCAGCAGCCAATATTTGAAACAGGGGGGCTGGGCCGGGGAGCTGTTTTTT,CASSQYLKQGGWAGELFF
.,.,TRBV4-1,TRBJ2-2,14,TGCGCCAGCAGCCAAGATAAAGCATCCGGGGAGCTGTTTTTT,CASSQDKASGELFF
TRBD1,few,TRBV5-1,TRBJ1-4,14,TGCGCCAGCAGCAATAGACAGGGGACTGAAAAACTGTTTTTT,CASSNRQGTEKLFF
.,many,TRBV29-1,TRBJ1-1,11,TGCAGCCCCTTGAAGGGGTCTGAAGCTTTCTTT,CSPLKGSEAFF
.,few,TRBV5-4,TRBJ2-7,15,TGTGCCAGCAGCTTGGCCGGACTCTCCGCCTACGAGCAGTACTTC,CASSLAGLSAYEQYF
TRBD2,few,TRBV5-1,TRBJ2-2,17,TGCGCCAGCAGCTCCAGACTAGCGGGAGCGAACACCGGGGAGCTGTTTTTT,CASSSRLAGANTGELFF
.,.,TRBV18,TRBJ1-2,14,TGTGCCAGCTCACCGTTCTACAGGGACTATGGCTACACCTTC,CASSPFYRDYGYTF
TRBD2,.,TRBV19,TRBJ2-1,16,TGTGCCAGTAGTATAAGCGGGACCGGTACCTACAATGAGCAGTTCTTC,CASSISGTGTYNEQFF
.,many,TRBV5-1,TRBJ1-2,14,TGCGCCAGCAGCTTGGCCTGGCAGACGCATGGCTACACCTTC,CASSLAWQTHGYTF
TRBD2,.,TRBV2,TRBJ2-5,16,TGTGCCACCCAAAGGGCCTTCGGGACTAGCCAAGAGACCCAGTACTTC,CATQRAFGTSQETQYF
.,.,TRBV20-1,TRBJ1-5,13,TGCAGTGCCAATACAGGGCTAAGTCAGCCCCAGCATTTT,CSANTGLSQPQHF
.,.,TRBV30,TRBJ1-2,9,TGTGCCCTGGGTCTCCGCTACACCTTC,CALGLRYTF
.,few,TRBV4-1,TRBJ2-2,13,TGCGCCAGCAGCGAGGTTCCCACCGGGGAGCTGTTTTTT,CASSEVPTGELFF
TRBD2,.,TRBV11-2,TRBJ2-5,15,TGTGCCAGCAGCTTAGGGGGGGGAGTGATGGAGACCCAGTACTTC,CASSLGGGVMETQYF
TRBD1,many,TRBV12-3/TRBV12-4,TRBJ2-3,15,TGTGCCAGCAGTTACAGGGGCCCTTACAAGGATACGCAGTATTTT,CASSYRGPYKDTQYF
TRBD2,few,TRBV4-1,TRBJ2-5,18,TGCGCCAGCAGCCAAATTAGGGCTAGCGGGGCCCTACAAGAGACCCAGTACTTC,CASSQIRASGALQETQYF
.,.,TRBV4-2,TRBJ1-5,15,TGTGCCAGCAGCCAAGACAGGGGCTCCAATCAGCCCCAGCATTTT,CASSQDRGSNQPQHF
.,.,TRBV27,TRBJ1-2,13,TGTGCCAGCAGACCGGGGGGTGACTATGGCTACACCTTC,CASRPGGDYGYTF
.,.,TRBV5-1,TRBJ1-2,15,TGCGCCAGCAGCTTGAGGGCAGATCTTAACTATGGCTACACCTTC,CASSLRADLNYGYTF
.,few,TRBV2,TRBJ2-7,15,TGTGCCAGCAGTACGTCCGGGACGTACTCCTACGAGCAGTACTTC,CASSTSGTYSYEQYF
TRBD2,.,TRBV6-4,TRBJ2-1,15,TGTGCCAGCAGTGACCTGGCGGGAGGCTCCAATGAGCAGTTCTTC,CASSDLAGGSNEQFF
TRBD2,few,TRBV20-1,TRBJ2-3,18,TGCAGTGCTTTCTTACGACTAGCGGGAGGGCCTATATCTGATACGCAGTATTTT,CSAFLRLAGGPISDTQYF
.,.,TRBV5-6,TRBJ2-2,14,TGTGCCAGCAGCTTGGATGTCGCGGGGGGGGAGCTGTTTTTT,CASSLDVAGGELFF
TRBD2,.,TRBV20-1,TRBJ2-5,15,TGCAGTGCTACGCTCGCGGGAGCCTACCAAGAGACCCAGTACTTC,CSATLAGAYQETQYF
TRBD1,.,TRBV6-5,TRBJ2-6,16,TGTGCCAGCAGTTCTGACAGGGACTCTGGGGCCAACGTCCTGACTTTC,CASSSDRDSGANVLTF
.,.,TRBV20-1,TRBJ2-7,14,TGCAGTGCTAGAGATCTACAGGTCACCTACGAGCAGTACTTC,CSARDLQVTYEQYF
.,.,TRBV6-5,TRBJ1-1,13,TGTGCCAGCAGTCACCGGAAGAGTGATGAAGCTTTCTTT,CASSHRKSDEAFF